The source of this T cell receptor beta chain is a study of human T cells and chemical hapten exposure. This clonotype was observed a few times. Its antigen is undetermined. General study results and limits: Patch test scores rose with PT1 expanded TCR counts, a positive correlation.

Time point defined: pre-sensitization, week 0. The treatment is: therapeutic diphenylcyclopropenone sensitization with weekly scalp DPC. Individual cDNA molecules each carried unique molecular identifiers attached by the library. TCRdb re-analysed the RACE reads in MiXCR, keeping a single row per CDR3 protein. This sample has some 400,000 distinct CDR3 sequences; less than 6.5% occur once, and the top ten carry just over 2.5%. The CDR3 is 14 amino acids. Trimming removed 2 bases from V and 7 bases from J; junction bases left unmatched: 2. Germline CDR1 reads SGHNT; CDR2 reads YYREEE (reference sequence).

The sample here was whole blood, taken in connection with sensitization to the hapten diphenylcyclopropenone (DPC). This receptor was identified in a woman aged 45-65 years with alopecia areata. Some clones in this sample may be carry-over from other donors' samples. The V gene is TRBV5-4, the J gene TRBJ2-1; 11 bases map to TRBD2. DNA of the CDR3: TGTGCCAGCAGCTTTAGCGGGGGGGCAAATGAGCAGTTCTTC. It encodes CASSFSGGANEQFF.